The text below deals with one T cell receptor (beta chain). Its antigen remains unknown. This specimen includes other DNA sequences encoding the same CDR3. The data stem from a study of cytomegalovirus exposure and HLA in healthy donors. The study's findings and limits: Later work found that TCR association rates differed between HLA loci; DRB1 had the most and HLA-C the fewest.

The CDR3 is made up of 13 amino acids. Germline-derived CDR1 and CDR2 are SNHLY and FYNNEI. The V and J ends lost 7 bases and 5 bases respectively, with 13 bases between them. 13 Jbeta primers and 60 Vbeta primers were used for the PCR. The assay was immunoSEQ multiplex PCR, and TCRdb's table has in-frame clones only and misses some. The sample consists of 100,000 to 150,000 clones, 70% to 85% of them appearing once. Sequencing was performed on PBMCs. This sequence joins TRBV2 and TRBJ2-3, with no clear D. The receptor was isolated from a woman between 18 and 29 years old in good health and CMV-seropositive. The CDR3 here is CASTDGPGDTQYF. CDR3 bases: TGTGCCAGCACCGATGGGCCAGGAGATACGCAGTATTTT.